The 24 T cell receptor beta chains presented below share a single source sample, sequenced in a study of identical twins. Using its own MiXCR run on the 5' RACE reads, TCRdb lists one record per CDR3 protein. The data hold roughly 770,000 distinct CDR3 sequences, with 18% observed a single time. This same sample was also taken into another study, of T cells expressing NK-cell markers.

Sequenced sample: PBMCs. Receptors were obtained from a woman under 30 in good health.

The sample holds many counts of this clonotype. This chain links TRBV20-1 with TRBJ1-2; a possible D gene is TRBD1 (6 bases). With 3 bases removed from V and 4 bases from J, the gap between germline ends came to 18 bases. Looked up from germline, CDR1 is DFQATT and CDR2 is SNEGSKA (reference sequence). CDR3 length: 15 residues. This chain's CDR3 is CSASTWGPGAYGYTF. The CDR3 bases are TGCAGTGCTAGCACTTGGGGCCCGGGGGCCTATGGCTACACCTTC.

This clonotype has only a few counts. The rearrangement uses TRBV5-1 and TRBJ2-1; TRBD2 matches at 14 bases. CDR3 length: 16 amino acids. V lost 4 bases to trimming and J lost 6 bases; unmatched junction nucleotides: 6. In germline, CDR1 is SGHRS, CDR2 YFSETQ. The CDR3 DNA follows: TGCGCCAGCAGCAGAACCGGGACTAGCGGGGGCAATGAGCAGTTCTTC. Translated, it gives CASSRTGTSGGNEQFF.

This clonotype was seen a few times. V gene TRBV28 combines with J gene TRBJ1-3, with D hard to call. This CDR3 region has 15 residues. The germline V gene encodes CDR1 MDHEN and CDR2 SYDVKM. V was cut by 2 bases and J by 0 bases, with 8 bases left in between. The CDR3 bases are TGTGCCAGCAGTTTAGGCCGGTTCTCTGGAAACACCATATATTTT. It specifies CASSLGRFSGNTIYF.

V and J are TRBV6-5 and TRBJ2-6; D is unclear. The CDR3 contains 16 residues. V was trimmed by 0 bases and J by 0 bases, leaving 6 bases between them. Per the germline V gene, CDR1 is MNHEY and CDR2 is SVGAGI. Written as DNA, the CDR3 is TGTGCCAGCAGTTACTCCATGAACTCTGGGGCCAACGTCCTGACTTTC. This encodes CASSYSMNSGANVLTF.

The CDR3 DNA reads TGTGCCAGCAGCCGATCCCCAGTCTACGAGCAGTACTTC. Protein: CASSRSPVYEQYF. The chain joins TRBV7-2 to TRBJ2-7; D not resolved. Germline V gives CDR1 SGHTA, CDR2 FQGNSA. The CDR3 totals 13 residues. V lost 5 bases and J 3 bases, leaving 11 bases between the germline ends. The full variable domain, completed using reference TRBV7-2 and TRBJ2-7, is GAGVSQSPSNKVTEKGKDVELRCDPISGHTALYWYRQSLGQGLEFLIYFQGNSAPDKSGLPSDRFSAERTGGSVSTLTIQRTQQEDSAVYLCASSRSPVYEQYFGPGTRLTVT.

The chain combines TRBV7-2 with TRBJ2-1; 8 nucleotides agree with TRBD2. This CDR3 is built from 15 residues. Unmatched junction bases numbered 7, after V lost 2 bases and J lost 7 bases. CDR1 and CDR2 (germline): SGHTA, FQGNSA. In nucleotides, the CDR3 is TGTGCCAGCAGCTTATCCGGGAGGGCCGCGAATGAGCAGTTCTTC. It translates to CASSLSGRAANEQFF. The full variable domain, its missing parts supplied by reference TRBV7-2 and TRBJ2-1, is GAGVSQSPSNKVTEKGKDVELRCDPISGHTALYWYRQSLGQGLEFLIYFQGNSAPDKSGLPSDRFSAERTGGSVSTLTIQRTQQEDSAVYLCASSLSGRAANEQFFGPGTRLTVL.

This clonotype was detected only a few times. The chain links TRBV5-1 to TRBJ1-2; D possibly corresponds to TRBD1 (5 bases). The CDR3 is 13 residues long. Deletions cut 4 bases from V and 7 bases from J, with 14 bases between. Germline V gene lookup returns CDR1 SGHRS and CDR2 YFSETQ. Here the CDR3 reads CASSGGTAVGYTF. CDR3 sequence (DNA): TGCGCCAGCAGCGGTGGGACGGCCGTTGGCTACACCTTC.

This chain joins TRBV6-2 or TRBV6-3 and TRBJ2-1; D is unresolved. V shed 8 bases and J shed 1 base, with 18 bases lying between them. Looked up from germline, CDR1 is MNHEY and CDR2 is SVGEGT. The CDR3 has 16 amino acids. DNA of the CDR3: TGTGCCAGCGGGGAAGGACGCGCCCTATCCTACAATGAGCAGTTCTTC. Its protein product is CASGEGRALSYNEQFF.

This clonotype was seen more than once but under ten times. The genes are TRBV12-3 or TRBV12-4 and TRBJ2-7; D possibly uses TRBD1 or TRBD2 (5 bases each). The V and J ends lost 2 bases and 2 bases respectively, with 16 bases between them. This CDR3 comprises 16 residues. The chain's CDR3 is CASSLRRRGDTYEQYF. The CDR3 DNA follows: TGTGCCAGCAGTTTACGCCGGCGAGGGGATACCTACGAGCAGTACTTC.

The chain has TRBV6-2 or TRBV6-3 and TRBJ2-1; D is possibly TRBD2 (5 bases). Looked up from germline, CDR1 is MNHEY and CDR2 is SVGEGT. This CDR3 has 13 amino acids. Trimming shortened V by 4 bases and J by 4 bases, and 8 bases separated the two germline ends. The CDR3 nucleotides are TGTGCCAGCAGTTCGAGGAGGTACAATGAGCAGTTCTTC. Protein product: CASSSRRYNEQFF.

The V and J genes are TRBV20-1 and TRBJ2-7; no clear D. This CDR3 is built from 12 residues. Trimming stripped 3 bases from V and 6 bases from J, with 12 bases between. In germline, CDR1 is DFQATT, CDR2 SNEGSKA (reference sequence). The CDR3 DNA is TGCAGTGCTAGTGCCAGGTGGCGCGAGCAGTACTTC. It encodes CSASARWREQYF.

This clonotype showed up just a few times. V usage is TRBV20-1 and J usage is TRBJ2-1, with D possibly TRBD2 on 7 matching bases. The germline CDR1 and CDR2 sequences are DFQATT and SNEGSKA (reference sequence). This CDR3 contains 14 residues. Trimming removed 5 bases from V and 4 bases from J, with 15 bases in between. This CDR3 reads CSAWRGPGYNEQFF. The CDR3 bases are TGCAGTGCTTGGCGGGGGCCCGGTTACAATGAGCAGTTCTTC.

The gene calls are TRBV6-2 or TRBV6-3 and TRBJ2-2; D tentatively reads TRBD1 or TRBD2 (5 bases each). Trimming cost V 6 bases and J 7 bases, with 15 bases left between them. The CDR3 has 14 amino acids. Germline V gene lookup returns CDR1 MNHEY and CDR2 SVGEGT. The CDR3 DNA reads TGTGCCAGCAGCTATAGGGGACCGAACGGGGAGCTGTTTTTT. Protein sequence: CASSYRGPNGELFF.

There are many counts of this clonotype. Written as DNA, the CDR3 is TGTGCCAGCAGTTCTGGGCCGGGGGATACGCAGTATTTT. The encoded protein is CASSSGPGDTQYF. The rearrangement uses TRBV6-4 and TRBJ2-3, with D possibly being TRBD2 (5 bases). From germline, CDR1 is MRHNA and CDR2 SNTAGT. V dropped 5 bases and J dropped 6 bases, with 12 bases sitting between them. This CDR3 is 13 amino acids long.

V is TRBV20-1 and J is TRBJ2-1, with 11 bases fitting TRBD2. V lost 6 bases to trimming and J lost 1 base; unmatched junction nucleotides: 8. Germline V CDR1 and CDR2: DFQATT, SNEGSKA (reference sequence). The CDR3 has 16 residues. CDR3 amino acids: CSARTSGRGSYNEQFF. The CDR3, as DNA: TGCAGTGCACGGACTAGCGGGCGGGGGTCCTACAATGAGCAGTTCTTC.

This chain joins TRBV5-1 and TRBJ2-7, with D tentatively TRBD1 (5 bases). Trimming left V 5 bases short and J 3 bases short, with 21 bases between. CDR1 is SGHRS, CDR2 YFSETQ, per germline. CDR3 size: 16 residues. The CDR3 spells CASSPDSPLDLYEQYF. For the CDR3, the DNA is TGCGCCAGCAGTCCCGACAGTCCCTTAGACCTCTACGAGCAGTACTTC.

V is TRBV27 and J is TRBJ2-5, with 7 bases fitting TRBD2. Germline V lookup: CDR1 MNHEY, CDR2 SMNVEV (reference sequence). Trimming took 5 bases from V and 4 from J; bases not matched to a gene: 10. The CDR3 consists of 15 residues. The CDR3 bases are TGTGCCAGCAGTCTACTCTCCACTAGCGCAGAGACCCAGTACTTC. Encoded protein: CASSLLSTSAETQYF.

This clonotype was found a few times. In DNA, the CDR3 is TGCAGTGCTAGAGATGGGTCGCTCCCCGAGCAGTACTTC. Protein: CSARDGSLPEQYF. The chain links TRBV20-1 to TRBJ2-7; no clear D. The germline CDR1 and CDR2 sequences are DFQATT and SNEGSKA (reference sequence). There are 13 residues in the CDR3. The germline V and J ends were trimmed by 0 bases and 6 bases, with 12 bases remaining between them.

A few counts support this clonotype. The J gene is TRBJ2-3, the V gene TRBV20-1, with 13 nucleotides matching TRBD2. Germline V gene sequence: CDR1 DFQATT, CDR2 SNEGSKA (reference sequence). J gave up 1 base and V 6 bases, and 13 bases lay outside the gene matches. The CDR3 consists of 18 residues. CDR3 region: CSAQPGLAGSGGTDTQYF. The CDR3 nucleotides read TGCAGTGCGCAACCGGGACTAGCGGGGTCGGGGGGCACAGATACGCAGTATTTT.

This clonotype was counted many times. This chain joins TRBV4-3 and TRBJ2-2, with D perhaps matching TRBD2 (6 bases). V was trimmed by 6 bases and J by 6 bases, leaving 17 bases between them. Germline CDR1 is LGHNA and CDR2 is YSLEER. This CDR3 comprises 15 residues. CDR3 DNA sequence: TGCGCCAGCAGTCCCGAGAATCGACTAGCCGGGGAGCTGTTTTTT. Translated: CASSPENRLAGELFF.

This clonotype occurred a few times. This chain uses TRBV6-1 with TRBJ1-4, with D perhaps TRBD1 (5 bases). Germline V gives CDR1 MNHNS, CDR2 SASEGT. Trimming stripped 6 bases from V and 5 bases from J, with 13 bases between. The length of the CDR3 is 14 residues. Here the CDR3 reads CASRSTVNNEKLFF. The CDR3 DNA reads TGTGCCAGCAGATCGACAGTAAACAATGAAAAACTGTTTTTT.

This clonotype was seen ten or more times. The gene calls are TRBV7-9 and TRBJ2-5; D ambiguous. V shed 3 bases and J shed 5 bases, with 7 bases lying between them. Germline values: CDR1 SEHNR, CDR2 FQNEAQ (reference sequence). This CDR3 has 12 residues. CDR3 nucleotides: TGTGCCAGCAGCTTGGGGTCGGAGACCCAGTACTTC. This encodes CASSLGSETQYF.

Written as DNA, the CDR3 is TGTGCCTGGAGTGTATTCATTTTGGGGACAGGTGACGAGCAGTACTTC. Protein sequence: CAWSVFILGTGDEQYF. V usage is TRBV30 and J usage is TRBJ2-7; 8 nucleotides agree with TRBD1. CDR3 length: 16 amino acids. V lost 0 bases, J lost 5 bases, and 12 bases stayed unmatched. The germline V gene has CDR1 GTSNPN and CDR2 SVGIG (reference sequence).

In this sample, this clonotype turned up a few times. The rearrangement uses TRBV6-6 and TRBJ1-4, with D possibly being TRBD1 (5 bases). This CDR3 has 13 residues. V shed 8 bases and J shed 8 bases, with 15 bases lying between them. CDR1 MNHNY and CDR2 SVGAGI come from the germline V gene (reference sequence). The DNA for the CDR3 is TGTGCCAGCCAACGGGGCTTTGGGGAAAAACTGTTTTTT. It is translated as CASQRGFGEKLFF.